Presented here are 29 T cell receptor beta chains from one specimen sequenced in a study of cytomegalovirus exposure and HLA in healthy donors. The PCR had 60 Vbeta and 13 Jbeta primers. The data were produced by immunoSEQ multiplex PCR, yet TCRdb's version contains in-frame clones alone and is incomplete. The data hold 100,000 to 150,000 clones, with about 85% observed a single time. The specimen sequenced was PBMCs. The receptors shown here come from a man aged 45-65 years in good health and CMV-seronegative.

The gene calls are TRBV20-1 and TRBJ2-7, with a possible D match to TRBD2 (5 bases). Germline V gives CDR1 DFQATT, CDR2 SNEGSKA (reference sequence). The CDR3 runs 11 residues. CDR3 sequence: CLGVGTYEQYF. The DNA for the CDR3 is TGCCTCGGGGTAGGGACCTACGAGCAGTACTTC.

The gene calls are TRBV21-1 and TRBJ1-4; TRBD1 reflects the table's D call only, with no check against the DNA. TRBV21-1 is a pseudogene. This CDR3 region has 16 residues. CDR3 bases: TGTGCCAGACGCATAAGACAGACAACAACTAATGAAAAACTGTTTTTT. Protein: CARRIRQTTTNEKLFF.

This chain connects TRBV5-1 to TRBJ2-5, with 10 nucleotides matching TRBD1. The J call is in doubt because the DNA end fits TRBJ2-7 better. The germline CDR1 and CDR2 sequences are SGHRS and YFSETQ. The CDR3 covers 14 residues. CDR3 coding DNA: TGCGCCAGCAGCTCGGGACAGGGGACCGACGAGCAGTACTTC. It specifies CASSSGQGTDEQYF.

V usage is TRBV27 and J usage is TRBJ2-2; TRBD1 agrees at 7 bases. The CDR3 sequence is 16 residues long. The germline gives CDR1 MNHEY, CDR2 SMNVEV (reference sequence). The V and J ends lost 5 bases and 2 bases, in that order; junction bases with no gene match: 8. CDR3 loop: CASSPQQGPNTGELFF. CDR3 in DNA: TGTGCCAGCAGTCCTCAACAGGGGCCTAACACCGGGGAGCTGTTTTTT.

The CDR3 DNA follows: TGCGCCAGCAGCTTGTTGGGGACTCCTTACAATGAGCAGTTCTTC. Translation gives CASSLLGTPYNEQFF. This sequence joins TRBV5-1 and TRBJ2-1; D is perhaps TRBD2 (6 bases). V lost 1 base and J 4 bases, leaving 12 bases between the germline ends. Germline CDR1 SGHRS, CDR2 YFSETQ. The CDR3 covers 15 residues.

This chain joins TRBV6-1 and TRBJ2-3, with 11 bases matching TRBD2. The CDR3 loop spans 15 amino acids. Germline CDR1 MNHNS, CDR2 SASEGT. The V segment lost 6 bases and the J segment 3 bases; nucleotides outside the gene matches: 5. CDR3 coding DNA: TGTGCCAGCAGCCTTAGCGGGAGGGGGACAGATACGCAGTATTTT. Residues: CASSLSGRGTDTQYF.

The chain has TRBV28 and TRBJ2-5, with D possibly matching TRBD1 (6 bases). V dropped 5 bases and J dropped 5 bases, with 18 bases sitting between them. The CDR3 is 15 residues long. The germline V gene encodes CDR1 MDHEN and CDR2 SYDVKM. CDR3 region: CASSKLRGASETQYF. CDR3 in DNA: TGTGCCAGCAGTAAACTCAGGGGAGCCTCCGAGACCCAGTACTTC.

This clone was recorded only once. The chain uses TRBV2 and TRBJ2-7, with D perhaps matching TRBD1 (5 bases). The CDR3 spans 13 residues. Trimming stripped 3 bases from V and 0 bases from J, with 6 bases between. Germline-derived CDR1 and CDR2 are SNHLY and FYNNEI. The CDR3 region is CASSEQGSYEQYF. The CDR3 bases are TGTGCCAGCAGTGAGCAGGGCTCCTACGAGCAGTACTTC.

This chain links TRBV5-1 with TRBJ2-5; TRBD1 agrees at 8 bases. The length of the CDR3 is 15 residues. J was trimmed by 2 bases and V by 2 bases; bases with no gene match: 5. CDR1 SGHRS and CDR2 YFSETQ come from the germline V gene. The CDR3 here is CASSFTTGAQETQYF. In DNA form, the CDR3 reads TGCGCCAGCAGCTTTACGACAGGGGCGCAAGAGACCCAGTACTTC. The entire variable domain, with the rest obtained from reference TRBV5-1 and TRBJ2-5, is as follows: KAGVTQTPRYLIKTRGQQVTLSCSPISGHRSVSWYQQTPGQGLQFLFEYFSETQRNKGNFPGRFSGRQFSNSRSEMNVSTLELGDSALYLCASSFTTGAQETQYFGPGTRLLVL.

V is TRBV7-2 and J is TRBJ2-7, with 7 positions matching TRBD1. This CDR3 region has 15 residues. J was trimmed by 3 bases and V by 5 bases; bases with no gene match: 10. Germline V CDR1 and CDR2: SGHTA, FQGNSA. The CDR3 is CASSPDRTGYYEQYF. Written as DNA, the CDR3 is TGTGCCAGCAGCCCCGACCGGACAGGCTACTACGAGCAGTACTTC.

V is TRBV5-4 and J is TRBJ1-1; no reliable D call. Trimming stripped 0 bases from V and 1 base from J, with 7 bases between. Germline loops: CDR1 SGHNT, CDR2 YYREEE (reference sequence). CDR3 length equals 14 residues. The DNA for the CDR3 is TGTGCCAGCAGCTTGGAAGGAGGGAACACTGAAGCTTTCTTT. This translates into CASSLEGGNTEAFF.

The rearrangement uses TRBV27 and TRBJ1-1; D is uncertain. This CDR3 is built from 13 residues. From germline, CDR1 is MNHEY and CDR2 SMNVEV (reference sequence). Between the trimmed V and J ends, which lost 3 bases and 1 base, there was a span of 6 bases. CDR3 residues: CASSFVANTEAFF. For the CDR3, the DNA is TGTGCCAGCAGTTTTGTGGCGAACACTGAAGCTTTCTTT.

CDR3 DNA sequence: TGTGCCAGCAGCGTCGGGACTAGCGGGAGGGGTCTCACCCAGTACTTC. Its protein is CASSVGTSGRGLTQYF. The chain recombines TRBV9 with TRBJ2-5, with TRBD2 identical over 16 bases. Germline assignment: CDR1 SGDLS and CDR2 YYNGEE. Germline trimming cut 2 bases from V and 8 bases from J; bases unmatched to any gene: 6. The CDR3 length is 16 residues.

This chain links TRBV30 with TRBJ2-1; 9 nucleotides line up with TRBD2. CDR3 length: 14 residues. Germline-derived CDR1 and CDR2 are GTSNPN and SVGIG (reference sequence). V lost 5 bases, J lost 2 bases, and 4 bases stayed unmatched. This chain's CDR3 is CAWLSGGPYNEQFF. DNA of the CDR3: TGTGCCTGGCTCAGCGGGGGGCCCTACAATGAGCAGTTCTTC.

The V gene is TRBV5-6, the J gene TRBJ2-1, with 8 bases identical to TRBD1. V was pared by 2 bases and J by 2 bases, with 3 bases of the junction left unmatched. CDR1 is SGHDT, CDR2 YYEEEE, per germline. The CDR3 runs 15 residues. This CDR3 reads CASSFRGPTYNEQFF. The CDR3 bases are TGTGCCAGCAGCTTCAGGGGGCCCACCTACAATGAGCAGTTCTTC.

This clone was counted only a few times. The rearrangement links TRBV9 to TRBJ1-1; no definite D call. V lost 0 bases and J lost 2, with 8 bases in between. Germline CDR1 and CDR2: SGDLS and YYNGEE. This CDR3 is built from 14 residues. The CDR3 sequence is CASSVGDFNTEAFF. The CDR3 DNA follows: TGTGCCAGCAGCGTAGGAGATTTTAACACTGAAGCTTTCTTT.

The chain employs TRBV7-2 and TRBJ2-7, with 7 bases that match TRBD1. The CDR3 length is 16 residues. The V segment lost 4 bases and the J segment 3 bases; nucleotides outside the gene matches: 12. Germline lookup yields CDR1 SGHTA and CDR2 FQGNSA. This CDR3 is CASSYYRGRFIYEQYF. In DNA, the CDR3 is TGTGCCAGCAGCTACTACAGGGGCCGCTTCATCTACGAGCAGTACTTC.

The chain joins TRBV4-2 to TRBJ2-5; TRBD1 agrees at 10 bases. Trimming removed 3 bases from V and 5 bases from J; junction bases left unmatched: 6. Germline CDR1 LGHNA, CDR2 YNFKEQ. The CDR3 is made up of 15 amino acids. The DNA of the CDR3 is TGTGCCAGCAGCCACACGAGGGGACAGGGGGAGACCCAGTACTTC. Protein: CASSHTRGQGETQYF.

The chain is built from TRBV5-8 and TRBJ2-5, with D perhaps matching TRBD2 (6 bases). The J call is doubtful: the DNA matches TRBJ2-7 better. Germline CDR1 is SGHTS and CDR2 is YDEGEE. The CDR3 totals 14 residues. The CDR3 nucleotides are TGTGCCAGCAGCGGAGGGCCAGGCGACTACGAGCAGTACTTC. Residues: CASSGGPGDYEQYF.

This rearrangement joins TRBV30 to TRBJ1-1, with 7 bases aligning to TRBD1. This CDR3 comprises 15 residues. CDR1 and CDR2 (germline): GTSNPN, SVGIG (reference sequence). V lost 1 base and J lost 1; bases outside the gene matches: 6. CDR3 sequence reads: CAWSGWRDRNTEAFF. The CDR3 nucleotides read TGTGCCTGGAGTGGGTGGCGGGACAGGAACACTGAAGCTTTCTTT.

In this sample, this clone turned up a few times. This CDR3 reads CSVDPMNTEAFF. CDR3 DNA: TGCAGCGTTGACCCCATGAACACTGAAGCTTTCTTT. The rearrangement links TRBV29-1 to TRBJ1-1; D ambiguous. The CDR3 length is 12 residues. Trimming took off 3 bases at V and 0 bases at J, with 5 bases between the two ends. Per germline, CDR1 SQVTM and CDR2 ANQGSEA. Filled out from reference TRBV29-1 and TRBJ1-1, the complete variable domain reads SAVISQKPSRDICQRGTSLTIQCQVDSQVTMMFWYRQQPGQSLTLIATANQGSEATYESGFVIDKFPISRPNLTFSTLTVSNMSPEDSSIYLCSVDPMNTEAFFGQGTRLTVV.

The genes are TRBV27 and TRBJ1-5; 7 bases map to TRBD1. Germline V gene lookup returns CDR1 MNHEY and CDR2 SMNVEV (reference sequence). This CDR3 is 14 amino acids long. Unmatched junction bases numbered 4, after V lost 5 bases and J lost 3 bases. The CDR3 region has the DNA TGTGCCAGCAGTACTGGACAGGACAATCAGCCCCAGCATTTT. It translates to CASSTGQDNQPQHF.

J is TRBJ2-3 and V is TRBV25-1; tentatively, D is TRBD2 (6 bases). V was trimmed by 1 base and J by 8 bases, leaving 22 bases between them. This CDR3 is 17 amino acids long. The germline V gene has CDR1 MGHDK and CDR2 SYGVNS. Written as DNA, the CDR3 is TGTGCCAGCAGTGAATGGGGTAGCGGTTCACGAGGTGGTACGCAGTATTTT. Its translation is CASSEWGSGSRGGTQYF.

This clone is a singleton in its sample. V and J are TRBV28 and TRBJ1-2, with D tentatively TRBD1 (5 bases). The germline CDR1 and CDR2 sequences are MDHEN and SYDVKM. The CDR3 totals 17 residues. Trimming removed 6 bases at V and 1 base at J, with 21 bases between. This CDR3 reads CASSSRTGVLFNYGYTF. The CDR3 DNA reads TGTGCCAGCAGCAGCCGCACGGGGGTTCTTTTTAACTATGGCTACACCTTC.

The rearrangement joins TRBV4-3 to TRBJ2-1, with a possible D match to TRBD2 (5 bases). CDR3 length equals 18 residues. V was pared by 0 bases and J by 1 base, with 16 bases between. Germline CDR1 LGHNA, CDR2 YSLEER. The CDR3 DNA reads TGCGCCAGCAGCCAAGATCGAGCTAGCATCCCGTCCTACAATGAGCAGTTCTTC. It yields the protein CASSQDRASIPSYNEQFF.

The rearrangement uses TRBV28 and TRBJ2-7; a weak D match, TRBD1 (7 bases). The CDR3 length is 16 residues. The V gene lost 4 bases and the J gene lost 0 bases, with 16 bases spanning the gap. Germline CDR1 and CDR2: MDHEN and SYDVKM. The CDR3 sequence is CASSYSGGRSSYEQYF. The CDR3 bases are TGTGCCAGCAGTTACTCAGGGGGGAGGAGCTCCTACGAGCAGTACTTC.

The chain couples TRBV5-1 to TRBJ1-1; 7 nucleotides match TRBD1. Germline CDR1 is SGHRS and CDR2 is YFSETQ. The CDR3 extends over 15 amino acids. The trim removed 4 bases at V and 1 base at J, leaving 7 bases unmatched. The CDR3 sequence is CASSPTTGWNTEAFF. CDR3 sequence (DNA): TGCGCCAGCAGCCCGACGACAGGGTGGAACACTGAAGCTTTCTTT.

The chain employs TRBV14 and TRBJ1-1; D remains ambiguous. The V and J ends lost 3 bases and 4 bases respectively, with 39 bases between them. This CDR3 region has 23 residues. Germline V CDR1 and CDR2: SGHDN, FVKESK. CDR3 in amino acids: CASSQLDLQVIVTEVEAGTEAFF. The CDR3 DNA follows: TGTGCCAGCAGCCAGCTAGACCTTCAAGTTATTGTAACGGAGGTTGAAGCCGGCACTGAAGCTTTCTTT.

V and J are TRBV10-3 and TRBJ1-1; a weak D match, TRBD1 (6 bases). CDR1 is ENHRY, CDR2 SYGVKD, per germline. With 0 bases removed from V and 1 base from J, the gap between germline ends came to 6 bases. CDR3 length: 14 residues. CDR3: CAISESGQNTEAFF. CDR3 bases: TGTGCCATCAGTGAGTCGGGACAGAACACTGAAGCTTTCTTT.